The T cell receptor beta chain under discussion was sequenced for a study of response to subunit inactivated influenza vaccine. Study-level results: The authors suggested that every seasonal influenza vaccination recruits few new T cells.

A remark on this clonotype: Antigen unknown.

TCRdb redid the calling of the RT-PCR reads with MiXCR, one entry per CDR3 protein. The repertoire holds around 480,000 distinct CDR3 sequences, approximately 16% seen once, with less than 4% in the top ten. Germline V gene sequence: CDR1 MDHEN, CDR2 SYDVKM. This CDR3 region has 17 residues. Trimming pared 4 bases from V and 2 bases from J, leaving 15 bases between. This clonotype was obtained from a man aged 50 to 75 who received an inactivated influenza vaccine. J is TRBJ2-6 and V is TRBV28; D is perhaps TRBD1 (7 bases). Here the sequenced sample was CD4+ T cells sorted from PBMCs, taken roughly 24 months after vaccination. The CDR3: CASSSFSRGAGANVLTF. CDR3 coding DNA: TGTGCCAGCAGTTCTTTCTCCAGGGGGGCTGGGGCCAACGTCCTGACTTTC.